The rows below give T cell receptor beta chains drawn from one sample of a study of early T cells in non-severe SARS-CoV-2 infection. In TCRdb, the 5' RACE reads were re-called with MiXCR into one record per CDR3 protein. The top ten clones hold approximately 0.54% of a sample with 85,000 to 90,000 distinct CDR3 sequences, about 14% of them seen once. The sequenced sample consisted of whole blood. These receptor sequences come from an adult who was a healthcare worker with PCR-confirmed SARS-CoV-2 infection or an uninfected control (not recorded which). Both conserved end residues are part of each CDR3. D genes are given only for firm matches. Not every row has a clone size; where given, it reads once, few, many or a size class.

cdr3_nt: TGTGCCAGCAGCTTTCTCGGGGACAGGACTAATCAGCCCCAGCATTTT
cdr3_aa: CASSFLGDRTNQPQHF
v_call: TRBV7-8
j_call: TRBJ1-5
clone_size: .
d_call: TRBD1

cdr3_nt: TGTGCCAGCACCGGAATTAGCAATCAGCCCCAGCATTTT
cdr3_aa: CASTGISNQPQHF
v_call: TRBV12-3/TRBV12-4
j_call: TRBJ1-5
clone_size: many
d_call: .

cdr3_nt: TGTGCCAGCAGCAAAGGAACGACAGACCAGAACACCGGGGAGCTGTTTTTT
cdr3_aa: CASSKGTTDQNTGELFF
v_call: TRBV21-1
j_call: TRBJ2-2
clone_size: .
d_call: .

cdr3_nt: TGCAGCGTTGAGCGGGGGGCCACTGAAGCTTTCTTT
cdr3_aa: CSVERGATEAFF
v_call: TRBV29-1
j_call: TRBJ1-1
clone_size: few
d_call: .

cdr3_nt: TGTGCCACCAGCAGAGTAACAGGGGGGACCCAGTACTTC
cdr3_aa: CATSRVTGGTQYF
v_call: TRBV15
j_call: TRBJ2-5
clone_size: .
d_call: TRBD1

cdr3_nt: TGTGCCTGGAGTGGTGGAAATCAGCCCCAGCATTTT
cdr3_aa: CAWSGGNQPQHF
v_call: TRBV30
j_call: TRBJ1-5
clone_size: .
d_call: .

cdr3_nt: TGTGCCAGCAGTGGGGGAAACGCAGATACGCAGTATTTT
cdr3_aa: CASSGGNADTQYF
v_call: TRBV2
j_call: TRBJ2-3
clone_size: few
d_call: .

cdr3_nt: TGCGCCAGCAGCCCCAGCGGTAGCACAGATACGCAGTATTTT
cdr3_aa: CASSPSGSTDTQYF
v_call: TRBV10-1
j_call: TRBJ2-3
clone_size: few
d_call: .

cdr3_nt: TGCAGCTTTGACAGGGACACCAATGAGCAGTTCTTC
cdr3_aa: CSFDRDTNEQFF
v_call: TRBV29-1
j_call: TRBJ2-1
clone_size: once
d_call: TRBD1

cdr3_nt: TGTGCCATCAGTGAGGAGTCTAACTACAATGAGCAGTTCTTC
cdr3_aa: CAISEESNYNEQFF
v_call: TRBV10-3
j_call: TRBJ2-1
clone_size: few
d_call: .

cdr3_nt: TGTGCCAGCAGCTCCCCCCCTGCGCCAGATACGCAGTATTTT
cdr3_aa: CASSSPPAPDTQYF
v_call: TRBV7-9
j_call: TRBJ2-3
clone_size: .
d_call: .

cdr3_nt: TGCGCCAGCAGCCCGGTTGTAGGGGAGGATACGCAGTATTTT
cdr3_aa: CASSPVVGEDTQYF
v_call: TRBV10-1
j_call: TRBJ2-3
clone_size: few
d_call: .

cdr3_nt: TGCAGTGCTAGAGATGGGCTAGCGGATATCTCCTACAATGAGCAGTTCTTC
cdr3_aa: CSARDGLADISYNEQFF
v_call: TRBV20-1
j_call: TRBJ2-1
clone_size: few
d_call: TRBD2

cdr3_nt: TGTGCCAGCAGCCGCGACACCGGGACTAGCGGGGGCGCCTACAATGAGCAGTTCTTC
cdr3_aa: CASSRDTGTSGGAYNEQFF
v_call: TRBV4-2
j_call: TRBJ2-1
clone_size: many
d_call: TRBD2

cdr3_nt: TGCAGCGTAAACTATGGCTACACCTTC
cdr3_aa: CSVNYGYTF
v_call: TRBV29-1
j_call: TRBJ1-2
clone_size: .
d_call: .

cdr3_nt: TGTGCCAGCAGTTACACTTGGGCCTTGAACACTGAAGCTTTCTTT
cdr3_aa: CASSYTWALNTEAFF
v_call: TRBV6-5
j_call: TRBJ1-1
clone_size: many
d_call: .

cdr3_nt: TGTGCCAGCAGTTCAACTATCTGGGCAGATACGCAGTATTTT
cdr3_aa: CASSSTIWADTQYF
v_call: TRBV12-3/TRBV12-4
j_call: TRBJ2-3
clone_size: .
d_call: .

cdr3_nt: TGTGCCAGCAGCTTGGGGGACAGGGGTAGCGTTAGGACCCAGTACTTC
cdr3_aa: CASSLGDRGSVRTQYF
v_call: TRBV7-8
j_call: TRBJ2-5
clone_size: .
d_call: TRBD1

cdr3_nt: TGTGCCAGCAGTTTCTCGGGGGGGAGTACCGGGGAGCTGTTTTTT
cdr3_aa: CASSFSGGSTGELFF
v_call: TRBV12-3/TRBV12-4
j_call: TRBJ2-2
clone_size: few
d_call: TRBD2

cdr3_nt: TGTGCCAGTAGTATTGGGGACACTTACAATCAGCCCCAGCATTTT
cdr3_aa: CASSIGDTYNQPQHF
v_call: TRBV19
j_call: TRBJ1-5
clone_size: .
d_call: .

cdr3_nt: TGCGCCAGCAGCCCGGGAGGTTCTAACTATGGCTACACCTTC
cdr3_aa: CASSPGGSNYGYTF
v_call: TRBV5-1
j_call: TRBJ1-2
clone_size: .
d_call: .

cdr3_nt: TGCAGTGCCAAGGGTTCCGGGGCAAGCACAGATACGCAGTATTTT
cdr3_aa: CSAKGSGASTDTQYF
v_call: TRBV20-1
j_call: TRBJ2-3
clone_size: few
d_call: .

cdr3_nt: TGTGCCAGCAGCCAAGACCTAACTTACACAGATACGCAGTATTTT
cdr3_aa: CASSQDLTYTDTQYF
v_call: TRBV14
j_call: TRBJ2-3
clone_size: many
d_call: .

cdr3_nt: TGTGCCTGGACAGGGGGGCTCAGCTATGGCTACACCTTC
cdr3_aa: CAWTGGLSYGYTF
v_call: TRBV30
j_call: TRBJ1-2
clone_size: .
d_call: TRBD1

cdr3_nt: TGTGCCAGCAGCTTAAGGGGCAGCAACACTGAAGCTTTCTTT
cdr3_aa: CASSLRGSNTEAFF
v_call: TRBV7-3
j_call: TRBJ1-1
clone_size: many
d_call: .

cdr3_nt: TGCGCCAGCAGCTGGGGGGACACCGAGGCGTTGAACACTGAAGCTTTCTTT
cdr3_aa: CASSWGDTEALNTEAFF
v_call: TRBV5-1
j_call: TRBJ1-1
clone_size: once
d_call: .

cdr3_nt: TGTGCCAGCAGCTTAAGGGCAGGGGGCACCGGGGAGCTGTTTTTT
cdr3_aa: CASSLRAGGTGELFF
v_call: TRBV11-3
j_call: TRBJ2-2
clone_size: .
d_call: TRBD1

cdr3_nt: TGTGCCAGCAGCTTAGTAGTGATGACGACAGCTAACTATGGCTACACCTTC
cdr3_aa: CASSLVVMTTANYGYTF
v_call: TRBV7-9
j_call: TRBJ1-2
clone_size: many
d_call: .

cdr3_nt: TGCGCCAGCACGTCGGTGGGGTCGTTGGGAGAGCAGTTCTTC
cdr3_aa: CASTSVGSLGEQFF
v_call: TRBV4-1
j_call: TRBJ2-1
clone_size: many
d_call: .

cdr3_nt: TGTGCCGTGGCTGGGGGCAATGAGCAGTTCTTC
cdr3_aa: CAVAGGNEQFF
v_call: TRBV7-6
j_call: TRBJ2-1
clone_size: .
d_call: .

cdr3_nt: TGTGCCTGGAGTGGAAGTTTTCGGGGGCTTATGAACTATGGCTACACCTTC
cdr3_aa: CAWSGSFRGLMNYGYTF
v_call: TRBV30
j_call: TRBJ1-2
clone_size: few
d_call: .

cdr3_nt: TGTGCCACCAGTGTTACGGGGAGGGAAGAGACCCAGTACTTC
cdr3_aa: CATSVTGREETQYF
v_call: TRBV24-1
j_call: TRBJ2-5
clone_size: many
d_call: TRBD2

cdr3_nt: TGCAGTGCTACCCTGCCCGGGGGTCAGCCCCAGCATTTT
cdr3_aa: CSATLPGGQPQHF
v_call: TRBV20-1
j_call: TRBJ1-5
clone_size: many
d_call: .

cdr3_nt: TGCAGTGCTAGAGGGTGGCCCGCTAACTATGGCTACACCTTC
cdr3_aa: CSARGWPANYGYTF
v_call: TRBV20-1
j_call: TRBJ1-2
clone_size: few
d_call: .

cdr3_nt: TGTGCCTGGAGTTACGCCTTGGGCACTGAAGCTTTCTTT
cdr3_aa: CAWSYALGTEAFF
v_call: TRBV30
j_call: TRBJ1-1
clone_size: few
d_call: .

cdr3_nt: TGTGCCAGCAGCTTCTGGCAGGGGAACAATGAGCAGTTCTTC
cdr3_aa: CASSFWQGNNEQFF
v_call: TRBV5-4
j_call: TRBJ2-1
clone_size: .
d_call: .

cdr3_nt: TGTGCCAGCAGCCAAGGGGATACGCAGTATTTT
cdr3_aa: CASSQGDTQYF
v_call: TRBV3-1
j_call: TRBJ2-3
clone_size: many
d_call: .

cdr3_nt: TGTGCCAGCAGCCCTGGCGGACAGAACAATCAGCCCCAGCATTTT
cdr3_aa: CASSPGGQNNQPQHF
v_call: TRBV7-9
j_call: TRBJ1-5
clone_size: few
d_call: .

cdr3_nt: TGTGCCAGCAGGGAATACCGGGACAGTTCTACGAACACTGAAGCTTTCTTT
cdr3_aa: CASREYRDSSTNTEAFF
v_call: TRBV6-1
j_call: TRBJ1-1
clone_size: few
d_call: TRBD1

cdr3_nt: TGCGCCAGCAGCCAAGATTCCCGGCGGGGGGGCGATACGCAGTATTTT
cdr3_aa: CASSQDSRRGGDTQYF
v_call: TRBV4-1
j_call: TRBJ2-3
clone_size: few
d_call: TRBD2

cdr3_nt: TGTGCCAGCAGTAACTTGGACAGGGGGCTTGGAGATACGCAGTATTTT
cdr3_aa: CASSNLDRGLGDTQYF
v_call: TRBV27
j_call: TRBJ2-3
clone_size: .
d_call: TRBD1

cdr3_nt: TGTGCCAGCAGTCCGTCGTTGCGGGGGGGGTTTTTAGAGCAGTTCTTC
cdr3_aa: CASSPSLRGGFLEQFF
v_call: TRBV6-4
j_call: TRBJ2-1
clone_size: few
d_call: TRBD2

cdr3_nt: TGCAGCGTTGCGAGGGTAGGCAACACGAACACCGGGGAGCTGTTTTTT
cdr3_aa: CSVARVGNTNTGELFF
v_call: TRBV29-1
j_call: TRBJ2-2
clone_size: .
d_call: .

cdr3_nt: TGCGCCAGCAGCCCGGGGGCGGTAGCGGTATCCTACAATGAGCAGTTCTTC
cdr3_aa: CASSPGAVAVSYNEQFF
v_call: TRBV5-1
j_call: TRBJ2-1
clone_size: few
d_call: .

cdr3_nt: TGTGCCAGCAGTGATACGTGGGGGGTAGGGGCTGAAAAACTGTTTTTT
cdr3_aa: CASSDTWGVGAEKLFF
v_call: TRBV2
j_call: TRBJ1-4
clone_size: few
d_call: .

cdr3_nt: TGCGCCAGCAGCTCTCCGGGCAGAACACCAGGCACCTATGGCTACACCTTC
cdr3_aa: CASSSPGRTPGTYGYTF
v_call: TRBV5-1
j_call: TRBJ1-2
clone_size: few
d_call: .

cdr3_nt: TGTGCCAGCAGCCCTTTAGTCGGAGCGCTACAGGCTAACTATGGCTACACCTTC
cdr3_aa: CASSPLVGALQANYGYTF
v_call: TRBV4-2
j_call: TRBJ1-2
clone_size: many
d_call: .

cdr3_nt: TGCAGCGTGGCCACGAACACTGAAGCTTTCTTT
cdr3_aa: CSVATNTEAFF
v_call: TRBV29-1
j_call: TRBJ1-1
clone_size: few
d_call: .